The T cell receptor (beta chain) described here comes from a study of T cell responses to AZD1222 COVID-19 vaccine. General study results and limits: Donor demographics were predominantly white British with a female majority; clonal diversity may be underestimated. Nearly half of unique spike-specific TCRs reportedly avoided B.1.351 and B.1.1.7 mutated regions.

The V end lost 10 bases, the J end lost 0 bases, and 13 bases lay between the germline ends. The germline V gene has CDR1 SEHNR and CDR2 FQNEAQ (reference sequence). The CDR3 runs 13 residues. The table came from immunoSEQ multiplex PCR; TCRdb's copy has only in-frame clones and leaves some out. The sample includes about 140,000 clones, approximately 92% of them seen just once. Some second doses came at about 4 weeks and others at about 12 weeks; these were pooled. Turning to this clone: Its specificity is not known.

This receptor was identified in an adult who received the AZD1222 COVID-19 vaccine. The gene calls are TRBV7-9 and TRBJ2-7, with D hard to call. The material sequenced was peripheral blood, taken 28 days after the second AZD1222 dose. In DNA form, the CDR3 reads TGTGCCACCCGTACAGAGAGCTCCTACGAGCAGTACTTC. It encodes CATRTESSYEQYF.